Listed below are T cell receptor beta chains from one sample, sequenced in a study of OX40 agonist ivuxolimab in advanced cancers. Measured with immunoSEQ multiplex PCR; TCRdb has only the in-frame clones, and not every one. The data hold 72,000 or so clones, with approximately 84% observed a single time. The sequenced sample was CD4+ or CD8+ T cells sorted from blood, obtained in a trial of the OX40 agonist ivuxolimab. All receptors come from an adult with an advanced solid tumor such as melanoma, head and neck, liver or kidney cancer. Both conserved end residues are part of each CDR3. D genes are given only for firm matches. For some rows the clone size is stated as once, few or many, or as a class when expanded; others skip it.

V gene: TRBV6-1
D gene: NA
J gene: TRBJ2-3
clone size: NA
CDR3 DNA: TGTGCCAGCAGTGAAGCGCCCGGTAATTTTCAGTATTTT
CDR3 protein: CASSEAPGNFQYF

V gene: TRBV7-2
D gene: TRBD2
J gene: TRBJ2-3
clone size: NA
CDR3 DNA: TGTGCCAGCAGCCGGGGGGGGTTTAGCACAGATACGCAGTATTTT
CDR3 protein: CASSRGGFSTDTQYF

V gene: TRBV4-1
D gene: NA
J gene: TRBJ1-5
clone size: NA
CDR3 DNA: TGCGCCAGCAGCCAGGGCCTTAGGGGGACTACGAATCAGCCCCAGCATTTT
CDR3 protein: CASSQGLRGTTNQPQHF

V gene: TRBV7-2
D gene: NA
J gene: TRBJ1-1
clone size: once
CDR3 DNA: TGTGCCAGCAGCTTATCTGAGAACACTGAAGCTTTCTTT
CDR3 protein: CASSLSENTEAFF

V gene: TRBV5-1
D gene: NA
J gene: TRBJ1-2
clone size: NA
CDR3 DNA: TGCGCCAGCACCCTCTCGGCAGGGAATGTGAAGAACTATGGCTACACCTTC
CDR3 protein: CASTLSAGNVKNYGYTF

V gene: TRBV27
D gene: NA
J gene: TRBJ1-2
clone size: NA
CDR3 DNA: TGTGCCAGCAGAAGGGACGGATCTAACTATGGCTACACCTTC
CDR3 protein: CASRRDGSNYGYTF

V gene: TRBV13
D gene: TRBD1
J gene: TRBJ1-1
clone size: NA
CDR3 DNA: TGTGCCAGCAGCCGGGGACAGGGGGCCGGTGAAGCTTTCTTT
CDR3 protein: CASSRGQGAGEAFF

V gene: TRBV6-1
D gene: NA
J gene: TRBJ1-1
clone size: NA
CDR3 DNA: TGTGCCATTCGCGACGGGAGAAGCACTGAAGCTTTCTTT
CDR3 protein: CAIRDGRSTEAFF

V gene: TRBV7-3
D gene: TRBD1
J gene: TRBJ1-1
clone size: NA
CDR3 DNA: TGTGCCAGCAGCAGCGGGACAGGGGGAAACACTGAAGCTTTCTTT
CDR3 protein: CASSSGTGGNTEAFF

V gene: TRBV6-1
D gene: NA
J gene: TRBJ1-2
clone size: NA
CDR3 DNA: TGTGCCAGCAGTGCTCCCGGGACAACGAACTACACCTTC
CDR3 protein: CASSAPGTTNYTF

V gene: TRBV7-9
D gene: NA
J gene: TRBJ1-2
clone size: NA
CDR3 DNA: TGTGCTAGCAGCTTCGAGGGAAAAGGTGGCTACACCTTC
CDR3 protein: CASSFEGKGGYTF

V gene: TRBV25-1
D gene: NA
J gene: TRBJ2-2
clone size: NA
CDR3 DNA: TGTGCCAGCAGTGAGGTGGGGACCGGGGAGCTGTTTTTT
CDR3 protein: CASSEVGTGELFF

V gene: TRBV19
D gene: NA
J gene: TRBJ1-1
clone size: few
CDR3 DNA: TGTGCCAGTAGTACACAGAGGAACACTGAAGCTTTCTTT
CDR3 protein: CASSTQRNTEAFF

V gene: TRBV2
D gene: TRBD1
J gene: TRBJ1-4
clone size: NA
CDR3 DNA: TGTGCCAGCAGTGAAGTCGGAGGGGGCCGCGGGTCTGAAAAACTGTTTTTT
CDR3 protein: CASSEVGGGRGSEKLFF

V gene: TRBV18
D gene: TRBD1
J gene: TRBJ1-3
clone size: NA
CDR3 DNA: TGTGCCAGCTCACCAGAAACGGGACAGGGTTCCTCTGGAAACACCATATATTTT
CDR3 protein: CASSPETGQGSSGNTIYF

V gene: TRBV6-5
D gene: TRBD2
J gene: TRBJ2-1
clone size: once
CDR3 DNA: TGTGCCAGCCGGACTAGCGGCGATAATGAGCAGTTCTTC
CDR3 protein: CASRTSGDNEQFF

V gene: TRBV6-5
D gene: NA
J gene: TRBJ2-7
clone size: NA
CDR3 DNA: TGTGCCAGCAGTCTACAGGGATTTGTCTCGGACGAGCAGTACTTC
CDR3 protein: CASSLQGFVSDEQYF

V gene: TRBV4-1
D gene: NA
J gene: TRBJ1-2
clone size: NA
CDR3 DNA: TGCGCCAGCAGCCAAGATCTCGGGGTCGACTATGGCTACACCTTC
CDR3 protein: CASSQDLGVDYGYTF

V gene: TRBV6-5
D gene: TRBD2
J gene: TRBJ2-7
clone size: NA
CDR3 DNA: TGTGCCAGCAGTTACGAGGGACTAGCGCACGAGCAGTACTTC
CDR3 protein: CASSYEGLAHEQYF

V gene: TRBV6-5
D gene: NA
J gene: TRBJ1-2
clone size: NA
CDR3 DNA: TGTGCCAGCAGTTACGCAGGGGCCTATGGCTACACCTTC
CDR3 protein: CASSYAGAYGYTF

V gene: TRBV27
D gene: NA
J gene: TRBJ2-7
clone size: NA
CDR3 DNA: TGTGCCAGCAGTAAACAGGGTAAGGCCGCCTACGAGCAGTACTTC
CDR3 protein: CASSKQGKAAYEQYF

V gene: TRBV5-4
D gene: NA
J gene: TRBJ1-6
clone size: NA
CDR3 DNA: TGTGCCAGCAGCCAAGACAATGGAGACCTGACCCTCCACTTT
CDR3 protein: CASSQDNGDLTLHF

V gene: TRBV6-6
D gene: TRBD2
J gene: TRBJ2-1
clone size: NA
CDR3 DNA: TGTGCCAGCAGAACCGGGACTAGCTCCTACAATGAGCAGTTCTTC
CDR3 protein: CASRTGTSSYNEQFF

V gene: TRBV7-3
D gene: TRBD1
J gene: TRBJ2-5
clone size: NA
CDR3 DNA: TGTGCCAGCAGCTCGACAGGGTTGGAGACCCAGTACTTC
CDR3 protein: CASSSTGLETQYF

V gene: TRBV13
D gene: TRBD2
J gene: TRBJ2-7
clone size: NA
CDR3 DNA: TGTGCCAGCAGCCACAACCCGTTGGGACTAGCGGGAGGCGAGCAGTACTTC
CDR3 protein: CASSHNPLGLAGGEQYF

V gene: TRBV25-1
D gene: NA
J gene: TRBJ1-6
clone size: once
CDR3 DNA: TGTGCCAGCAGTGGAGCACAAGCCCATTCACCCCTCCACTTT
CDR3 protein: CASSGAQAHSPLHF

V gene: TRBV19
D gene: NA
J gene: TRBJ2-3
clone size: NA
CDR3 DNA: TGTGCCAGTAGTATTGGGCCAGGGGAGGCAGATACGCAGTATTTT
CDR3 protein: CASSIGPGEADTQYF

V gene: TRBV18
D gene: NA
J gene: TRBJ1-4
clone size: NA
CDR3 DNA: TGTGCCAGCTCACCACGTAGCCTCTCGAATGAAAAACTGTTTTTT
CDR3 protein: CASSPRSLSNEKLFF

V gene: TRBV25-1
D gene: NA
J gene: TRBJ1-4
clone size: NA
CDR3 DNA: TGTGCCAGCAGTGAATTCAGTGCATTTTCGGGATCGAATGAAAAACTGTTTTTT
CDR3 protein: CASSEFSAFSGSNEKLFF

V gene: TRBV13
D gene: TRBD2
J gene: TRBJ2-5
clone size: NA
CDR3 DNA: TGTGCCAGCAGCTTAGTGGCCGGGGGGGCTGGAGAGACCCAGTACTTC
CDR3 protein: CASSLVAGGAGETQYF

V gene: TRBV6-5
D gene: NA
J gene: TRBJ2-7
clone size: NA
CDR3 DNA: TGTGCCAGCAGTTACTCGATGCAGGGGCCGAAGGGCGAGCAGTACTTC
CDR3 protein: CASSYSMQGPKGEQYF

V gene: TRBV4-1
D gene: NA
J gene: TRBJ2-7
clone size: NA
CDR3 DNA: TGCGCCAGCAGCCAAGATAACGGGGAGCAGTACTTC
CDR3 protein: CASSQDNGEQYF

V gene: TRBV7-9
D gene: TRBD2
J gene: TRBJ2-7
clone size: NA
CDR3 DNA: TGTGCCAGCAGTCATAAAGGTACTAGCGGCAACTACGAGCAGTACTTC
CDR3 protein: CASSHKGTSGNYEQYF

V gene: TRBV7-2
D gene: NA
J gene: TRBJ2-7
clone size: NA
CDR3 DNA: TGTGCCAGCAGCCGGTCGACCGGGGGTTCCTACGAGCAGTACTTC
CDR3 protein: CASSRSTGGSYEQYF

V gene: TRBV30
D gene: NA
J gene: TRBJ1-2
clone size: NA
CDR3 DNA: TGTGCCTTGGGCCTCCTGGATAACTATGGCTACACCTTC
CDR3 protein: CALGLLDNYGYTF

V gene: TRBV5-1
D gene: TRBD1
J gene: TRBJ1-1
clone size: NA
CDR3 DNA: TGCGCCAGCAGTGCAGGGGGCTCGTCCAGGAACACTGAAGCTTTCTTT
CDR3 protein: CASSAGGSSRNTEAFF

V gene: TRBV7-2
D gene: NA
J gene: TRBJ1-2
clone size: NA
CDR3 DNA: TGTGCCAGCAGCCCAGGGAAGGCGGTCTATGGCTACACCTTC
CDR3 protein: CASSPGKAVYGYTF

V gene: TRBV9
D gene: NA
J gene: TRBJ2-5
clone size: NA
CDR3 DNA: TGTGCCAGCAGCGTAGCGGGGTGGGAGACCCAGTACTTC
CDR3 protein: CASSVAGWETQYF

V gene: TRBV19
D gene: NA
J gene: TRBJ1-4
clone size: NA
CDR3 DNA: TGTGCCACCCGGGATCCGAATGAAAAACTGTTTTTT
CDR3 protein: CATRDPNEKLFF

V gene: TRBV19
D gene: NA
J gene: TRBJ2-7
clone size: NA
CDR3 DNA: TGTGCCAGTAGTTTAGAGGGTCAGGGGTTCAACGAGCAGTACTTC
CDR3 protein: CASSLEGQGFNEQYF

V gene: TRBV11-2
D gene: NA
J gene: TRBJ1-2
clone size: NA
CDR3 DNA: TGTGCCAGCAGGGGATATTCAAGACGACCCGTAGAAAACTATGGCTACACCTTC
CDR3 protein: CASRGYSRRPVENYGYTF

V gene: TRBV4-3
D gene: NA
J gene: TRBJ1-4
clone size: NA
CDR3 DNA: TGCGCCAGCAGCCCTCACCCTGGGGGGGTAGAGGAAAAACTGTTTTTT
CDR3 protein: CASSPHPGGVEEKLFF

V gene: TRBV5-1
D gene: NA
J gene: TRBJ2-3
clone size: NA
CDR3 DNA: TGCGCCAGCAGCTTTGGCGATAGCACAGATACGCAGTATTTT
CDR3 protein: CASSFGDSTDTQYF

V gene: TRBV6-5
D gene: NA
J gene: TRBJ2-3
clone size: NA
CDR3 DNA: TGTGCCAGCAGTCGGGTAAGGAGCACAGATACGCAGTATTTT
CDR3 protein: CASSRVRSTDTQYF

V gene: TRBV6-1
D gene: NA
J gene: TRBJ1-2
clone size: NA
CDR3 DNA: TGTGCCAGCAGTGTCCCTTTTTGGGACGGCTCCTACTATGGCTACACCTTC
CDR3 protein: CASSVPFWDGSYYGYTF

V gene: TRBV19
D gene: TRBD1
J gene: TRBJ2-5
clone size: NA
CDR3 DNA: TGTGCCAGTAGTGTCGGGACAGGGAAAGAGTCTGGTCAAGAGACCCAGTACTTC
CDR3 protein: CASSVGTGKESGQETQYF

V gene: TRBV5-5
D gene: TRBD1
J gene: TRBJ2-2
clone size: NA
CDR3 DNA: TGTGCCAGCAGCTCCGGGACAGTCACAACCGGGGAGCTGTTTTTT
CDR3 protein: CASSSGTVTTGELFF

V gene: TRBV9
D gene: NA
J gene: TRBJ2-3
clone size: NA
CDR3 DNA: TGTGCCAGCAGCGTAGGGCTAGCTTCCGCAGATACGCAGTATTTT
CDR3 protein: CASSVGLASADTQYF

V gene: TRBV27
D gene: NA
J gene: TRBJ1-2
clone size: NA
CDR3 DNA: TGTGCCAGCAGTTTATCAGGGGGAGGCGGCTACACCTTC
CDR3 protein: CASSLSGGGGYTF

V gene: TRBV9
D gene: NA
J gene: TRBJ2-5
clone size: NA
CDR3 DNA: TGTGCCAGCAGCCCCACAGAGGAGACCCAGTACTTC
CDR3 protein: CASSPTEETQYF

V gene: TRBV11-3
D gene: NA
J gene: TRBJ2-7
clone size: once
CDR3 DNA: TGTGCCAGCACAACCGGGGTTGTCCACGAGCAGTACTTC
CDR3 protein: CASTTGVVHEQYF

V gene: TRBV7-2
D gene: NA
J gene: TRBJ1-1
clone size: NA
CDR3 DNA: TGTGCCAGCAGGGTACCCACTCTGAACACTGAAGCTTTCTTT
CDR3 protein: CASRVPTLNTEAFF

V gene: TRBV5-4
D gene: NA
J gene: TRBJ2-2
clone size: NA
CDR3 DNA: TGTGCCAGCAGCCCCCTTGTGATGAACACCGGGGAGCTGTTTTTT
CDR3 protein: CASSPLVMNTGELFF

V gene: TRBV14
D gene: TRBD2
J gene: TRBJ2-1
clone size: NA
CDR3 DNA: TGTGCCAGCAGCCATATCGGTAGCGGGAGTGGATCCTACAATGAGCAGTTCTTC
CDR3 protein: CASSHIGSGSGSYNEQFF

V gene: TRBV5-1
D gene: TRBD2
J gene: TRBJ2-7
clone size: NA
CDR3 DNA: TGCGCCAGCAGCTCGGGGACTAGCGTTGCAACATACGAGCAGTACTTC
CDR3 protein: CASSSGTSVATYEQYF

V gene: TRBV18
D gene: NA
J gene: TRBJ1-1
clone size: once
CDR3 DNA: TGTGCCAGCTCACCACTCGGGGCGAACACTGAAGCTTTCTTT
CDR3 protein: CASSPLGANTEAFF

V gene: TRBV7-9
D gene: TRBD1
J gene: TRBJ1-1
clone size: NA
CDR3 DNA: TGTGCCAGCAGCTCCGGGACAGGGAACACTGAAGCTTTCTTT
CDR3 protein: CASSSGTGNTEAFF

V gene: TRBV27
D gene: TRBD2
J gene: TRBJ2-1
clone size: NA
CDR3 DNA: TGTGCCAGCACGGTGACTAGCGGGAGGGCCGTTTACAATGAGCAGTTCTTC
CDR3 protein: CASTVTSGRAVYNEQFF

V gene: TRBV18
D gene: TRBD2
J gene: TRBJ2-3
clone size: NA
CDR3 DNA: TGTGCCAGCTCACTGAGCGGGGGCACAGATACGCAGTATTTT
CDR3 protein: CASSLSGGTDTQYF

V gene: TRBV5-5
D gene: NA
J gene: TRBJ1-5
clone size: NA
CDR3 DNA: TGTGCCAGCAGCACAGGTAATAGCAATCAGCCCCAGCATTTT
CDR3 protein: CASSTGNSNQPQHF